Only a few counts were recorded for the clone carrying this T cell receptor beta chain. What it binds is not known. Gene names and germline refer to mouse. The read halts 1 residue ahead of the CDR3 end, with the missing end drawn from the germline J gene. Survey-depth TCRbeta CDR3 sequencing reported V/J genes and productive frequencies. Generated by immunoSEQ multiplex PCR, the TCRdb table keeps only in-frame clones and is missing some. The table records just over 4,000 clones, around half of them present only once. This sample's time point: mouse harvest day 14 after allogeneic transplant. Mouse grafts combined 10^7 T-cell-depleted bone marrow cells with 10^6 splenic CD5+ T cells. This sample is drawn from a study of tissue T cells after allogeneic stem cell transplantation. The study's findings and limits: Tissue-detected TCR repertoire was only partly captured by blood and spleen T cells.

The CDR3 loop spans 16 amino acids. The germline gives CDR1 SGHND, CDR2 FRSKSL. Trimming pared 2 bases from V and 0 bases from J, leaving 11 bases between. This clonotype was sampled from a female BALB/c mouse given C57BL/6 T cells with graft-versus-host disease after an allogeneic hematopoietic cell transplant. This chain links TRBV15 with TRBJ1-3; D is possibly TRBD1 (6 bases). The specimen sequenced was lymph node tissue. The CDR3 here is CASSLRGDLSGNTLYF. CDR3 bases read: TGTGCCAGCAGTTTAAGGGGGGACCTTTCTGGAAATACGCTCTAT.